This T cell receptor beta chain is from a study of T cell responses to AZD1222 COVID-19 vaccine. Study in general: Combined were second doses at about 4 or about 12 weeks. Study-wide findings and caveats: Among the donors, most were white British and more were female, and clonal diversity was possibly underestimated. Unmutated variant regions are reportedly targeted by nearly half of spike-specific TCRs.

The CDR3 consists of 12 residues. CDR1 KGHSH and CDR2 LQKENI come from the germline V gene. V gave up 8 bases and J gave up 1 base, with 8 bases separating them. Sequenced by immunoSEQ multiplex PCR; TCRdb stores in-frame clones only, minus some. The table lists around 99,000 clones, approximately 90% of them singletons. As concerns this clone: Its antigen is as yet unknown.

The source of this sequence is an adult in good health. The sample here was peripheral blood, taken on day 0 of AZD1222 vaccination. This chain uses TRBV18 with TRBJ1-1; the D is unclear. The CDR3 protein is CASDKGNTEAFF. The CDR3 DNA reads TGTGCCAGCGACAAAGGGAACACTGAAGCTTTCTTT.